This T cell receptor (beta chain) was profiled in a study of blood T cell repertoires in COVID-19. Study in general: Whether acute or convalescent, the COVID-19 samples came from the United States, Italy and Spain. In each case, the material was cDNA or gDNA derived from T cells, B-cell-depleted T cells, or PBMCs.

Study processing details: Using reference gene primer amplification, nucleated cell counts were estimated. TCRdb keeps only in-frame clones here, not all; method: immunoSEQ multiplex PCR. V and J calls plus clone size are reproduced from that table; the DNA served to infer D and trimming. The sample has 98,000 or so clones, around 90% seen once. The CDR3 totals 16 residues. Germline CDR1 is SGDLS and CDR2 is YYNGEE. V lost 0 bases to trimming and J lost 0 bases, with 10 bases between them. Source material: peripheral blood. V usage is TRBV9 and J usage is TRBJ1-3; TRBD1 is a possible D gene (5 bases). This TCR came from a human donor in a cohort sampled during active COVID-19. CDR3 protein: CASSVGGGNSGNTIYF. CDR3 sequence (DNA): TGTGCCAGCAGCGTAGGTGGGGGGAACTCTGGAAACACCATATATTTT.